Shown below are 30 T cell receptor beta chains from a single sample sequenced in a study of blood T cell repertoires in COVID-19. This table comes from immunoSEQ multiplex PCR, and its TCRdb copy is limited to in-frame clones, with some not included. The profile shows about 230,000 clones, about 84% of them singletons. The sample was peripheral blood. Receptor source: a woman older than 75 with acute or convalescent COVID-19.

This chain connects TRBV5-4 to TRBJ2-7, with 11 positions matching TRBD2. CDR3 length equals 15 residues. Germline values: CDR1 SGHNT, CDR2 YYREEE (reference sequence). J lost 3 bases, V lost 0 bases, and 2 bases had no gene match. CDR3 sequence (DNA): TGTGCCAGCAGCTTGGATCTAGCGGGGGGCTACGAGCAGTACTTC. Translated, it gives CASSLDLAGGYEQYF. The full variable domain, rest sourced from reference TRBV5-4 and TRBJ2-7, is ETGVTQSPTHLIKTRGQQVTLRCSSQSGHNTVSWYQQALGQGPQFIFQYYREEENGRGNFPPRFSGLQFPNYSSELNVNALELDDSALYLCASSLDLAGGYEQYFGPGTRLTVT.

This chain uses TRBV10-3 with TRBJ2-2, with 14 bases lining up with TRBD2. CDR1 and CDR2 from the germline V gene are ENHRY and SYGVKD. CDR3 size: 19 residues. V lost 1 base, J lost 6 bases, and 10 bases stayed unmatched. CDR3 residues: CAISEFSGLAGEGAGELFF. The CDR3 DNA follows: TGTGCCATCAGTGAGTTTTCGGGACTAGCGGGAGAAGGCGCCGGGGAGCTGTTTTTT.

The chain links TRBV19 to TRBJ1-2, with D possibly TRBD1 on 5 matching bases. Trimming removed 9 bases from V and 0 bases from J, with 11 bases in between. The germline V gene encodes CDR1 LNHDA and CDR2 SQIVND (reference sequence). The CDR3 is 13 residues long. CDR3 sequence: CASLGGTNYGYTF. In DNA, the CDR3 is TGTGCCAGCCTCGGGGGAACTAACTATGGCTACACCTTC.

This chain joins TRBV4-1 and TRBJ2-3; 15 nucleotides line up with TRBD2. This CDR3 is 19 amino acids long. The V gene end was trimmed by 4 bases and the J gene end by 6 bases; junction bases not matched to a gene: 14. CDR1 and CDR2 (germline): MGHRA, YSYEKL. The CDR3 DNA sequence: TGCGCCAGCAGCCCGGGACTAGCGGGAGGTTTTGGGAGGATGGATACGCAGTATTTT. Encoded protein: CASSPGLAGGFGRMDTQYF.

The chain joins TRBV11-3 to TRBJ2-3, with 14 bases that match TRBD2. CDR1 and CDR2 from the germline V gene are SGHNT and YENEEA. J lost 6 bases, V lost 5 bases, and 4 bases had no gene match. This CDR3 is 15 amino acids long. Here the CDR3 reads CASSVGLAGGDTQYF. As DNA, the CDR3 is TGTGCCAGCAGCGTTGGACTAGCGGGGGGCGATACGCAGTATTTT.

This chain links TRBV5-5 with TRBJ1-1; perhaps TRBD1 as D (5 bases). The V gene lost 0 bases and the J gene lost 8 bases, with 11 bases spanning the gap. Germline V gene sequence: CDR1 SGHKS, CDR2 YYEKEE (reference sequence). This CDR3 is built from 13 residues. CDR3 sequence: CASSLGGGIEAFF. Here the CDR3 DNA reads TGTGCCAGCAGCTTGGGCGGGGGGATCGAAGCTTTCTTT.

The chain is built from TRBV4-1 and TRBJ1-4; TRBD1 matches at 10 bases. Looked up from germline, CDR1 is MGHRA and CDR2 is YSYEKL. There are 16 residues in the CDR3. J gave up 5 bases and V 0 bases, and 3 bases lay outside the gene matches. CDR3 amino acids: CASSQDRTGGNEKLFF. CDR3 nucleotides: TGCGCCAGCAGCCAAGATCGGACAGGGGGGAATGAAAAACTGTTTTTT.

The chain joins TRBV5-1 to TRBJ1-3; 11 bases are a match to TRBD1. Germline assignment: CDR1 SGHRS and CDR2 YFSETQ. Trimming at V came to 6 bases and at J to 3 bases, leaving 8 bases not matched to a gene. The CDR3 length is 16 residues. The CDR3 spells CASMGTGGFGGNTIYF. The CDR3 region has the DNA TGCGCCAGCATGGGGACAGGGGGTTTCGGTGGAAACACCATATATTTT.

The chain has TRBV5-6 and TRBJ1-2; 8 bases match TRBD1. The CDR3 is made up of 14 amino acids. From germline, CDR1 is SGHDT and CDR2 YYEEEE. V gave up 0 bases and J gave up 8 bases; unmatched junction bases: 6. The CDR3 DNA follows: TGTGCCAGCAGCTTGGGACAGGGGAGTAGAGGCTACACCTTC. Its protein product is CASSLGQGSRGYTF.

This chain joins TRBV19 and TRBJ2-2; 8 bases are a match to TRBD1. Germline V lookup: CDR1 LNHDA, CDR2 SQIVND (reference sequence). The CDR3 is 15 amino acids. Losses at the gene ends were 6 bases for V and 0 bases for J; bases not matched to a gene: 3. The CDR3 DNA reads TGTGCCAGTAGCTTACAGGGGGCGAACACCGGGGAGCTGTTTTTT. Encoded protein: CASSLQGANTGELFF.

This clone was found once. The chain joins TRBV2 to TRBJ2-3; tentative D call: TRBD1 (5 bases). Germline V gene sequence: CDR1 SNHLY, CDR2 FYNNEI. The CDR3 consists of 14 residues. The V end was cut by 5 bases, the J end by 0 bases, with 9 bases between. The CDR3 coding sequence is TGTGCCAGCAGTCCCAGGGCGAGCACAGATACGCAGTATTTT. Translation: CASSPRASTDTQYF. Full variable domain (missing parts from reference TRBV2 and TRBJ2-3): EPEVTQTPSHQVTQMGQEVILRCVPISNHLYFYWYRQILGQKVEFLVSFYNNEISEKSEIFDDQFSVERPDGSNFTLKIRSTKLEDSAMYFCASSPRASTDTQYFGPGTRLTVL.

The chain links TRBV5-4 to TRBJ2-5, with D possibly matching TRBD2 (7 bases). V lost 6 bases, J lost 5 bases, and 23 bases lay in between. The CDR3 covers 16 residues. CDR1 SGHNT and CDR2 YYREEE come from the germline V gene (reference sequence). The CDR3 nucleotides are TGTGCCAGCACCTCTTCTGGGGGGGCGAGGGTGGAGACCCAGTACTTC. Amino acids: CASTSSGGARVETQYF.

The J gene is TRBJ1-5, the V gene TRBV19, with 7 nucleotides matching TRBD1. The ends lost 4 bases at V and 3 bases at J; junction bases unmatched: 3. The germline gives CDR1 LNHDA, CDR2 SQIVND (reference sequence). The CDR3 sequence is 14 residues long. This CDR3 reads CASSTGTVNQPQHF. As DNA, the CDR3 is TGTGCCAGTAGTACGGGGACAGTCAATCAGCCCCAGCATTTT.

The chain employs TRBV11-2 and TRBJ1-1, with 9 bases identical to TRBD1. CDR1 is SGHAT and CDR2 is FQNNGV in the germline V gene. With 4 bases clipped from V and 4 bases from J, the junction kept 7 bases outside the gene matches. This CDR3 is 15 amino acids long. The CDR3 is CASSSRTGEGTEAFF. CDR3 nucleotide sequence: TGTGCCAGCAGCTCACGGACAGGGGAGGGCACTGAAGCTTTCTTT. The complete variable domain, with remaining parts taken from reference TRBV11-2 and TRBJ1-1, reads EAGVAQSPRYKIIEKRQSVAFWCNPISGHATLYWYQQILGQGPKLLIQFQNNGVVDDSQLPKDRFSAERLKGVDSTLKIQPAKLEDSAVYLCASSSRTGEGTEAFFGQGTRLTVV.

There are a few counts of this clone. The chain carries TRBV5-1 and TRBJ2-7; TRBD1 matches 8 bases. Germline assignment: CDR1 SGHRS and CDR2 YFSETQ. Trimming took 0 bases from V and 3 from J; bases not matched to a gene: 2. This CDR3 has 14 amino acids. The CDR3 DNA reads TGCGCCAGCAGCTTGGAACAGGGGGGCTACGAGCAGTACTTC. Encoded protein: CASSLEQGGYEQYF.

The J gene is TRBJ2-5, the V gene TRBV5-4; 8 bases fit TRBD2. V dropped 4 bases and J dropped 3; count of bases not matched to a gene: 8. Germline CDR1 and CDR2: SGHNT and YYREEE (reference sequence). The CDR3 runs to 15 residues. Here the CDR3 DNA reads TGTGCCAGCAGCCCAATGGGAGCGGGAGAAGAGACCCAGTACTTC. This gives the protein CASSPMGAGEETQYF.

V is TRBV30 and J is TRBJ1-4; D not certain. The CDR3 loop spans 14 amino acids. Trimming removed 4 bases from V and 7 bases from J, with 16 bases in between. The germline V gene encodes CDR1 GTSNPN and CDR2 SVGIG (reference sequence). The DNA for the CDR3 is TGTGCCTGGACTAACCTTTCAGGAGGTGAAAAACTGTTTTTT. Amino acids: CAWTNLSGGEKLFF.

The chain employs TRBV10-3 and TRBJ1-5; TRBD1 matches at 8 bases. Trimming cost V 8 bases and J 7 bases; bases outside gene matches: 1. This CDR3 comprises 11 residues. The germline gives CDR1 ENHRY, CDR2 SYGVKD. The CDR3 reads CAIGQGQPQHF. CDR3 DNA sequence: TGTGCCATCGGACAGGGCCAGCCCCAGCATTTT.

This clone was detected only a few times. The V and J genes are TRBV5-1 and TRBJ2-2; D possibly corresponds to TRBD2 (5 bases). Germline V gene lookup returns CDR1 SGHRS and CDR2 YFSETQ. This CDR3 spans 15 amino acids. The V gene lost 1 base and the J gene lost 4 bases, with 11 bases spanning the gap. The CDR3 reads CASSLQRTLTGELFF. The CDR3 DNA follows: TGCGCCAGCAGCTTGCAGCGGACTCTCACCGGGGAGCTGTTTTTT. The complete variable domain, with remaining parts taken from reference TRBV5-1 and TRBJ2-2, reads KAGVTQTPRYLIKTRGQQVTLSCSPISGHRSVSWYQQTPGQGLQFLFEYFSETQRNKGNFPGRFSGRQFSNSRSEMNVSTLELGDSALYLCASSLQRTLTGELFFGEGSRLTVL.

This chain joins TRBV7-2 and TRBJ2-3, with 7 bases matching TRBD1. The CDR3 runs 15 residues. The V segment lost 5 bases and the J segment 1 base; nucleotides outside the gene matches: 6. The germline gives CDR1 SGHTA, CDR2 FQGNSA. DNA for the CDR3: TGTGCCAGCAGCCTAGGGCAGGGGGGCACAGATACGCAGTATTTT. Its translation is CASSLGQGGTDTQYF.

V is TRBV5-1 and J is TRBJ1-1, with TRBD1 matching over 12 bases. The J segment lost 5 bases and the V segment lost 4 bases, leaving 6 bases of the junction unmatched. Germline lookup yields CDR1 SGHRS and CDR2 YFSETQ. The CDR3 runs 15 residues. CDR3 nucleotide sequence: TGCGCCAGCAGCGGGGACAGGGGGCTAGGGACTGAAGCTTTCTTT. It encodes CASSGDRGLGTEAFF. Looking up the rest from reference TRBV5-1 and TRBJ1-1 gives the full variable domain: KAGVTQTPRYLIKTRGQQVTLSCSPISGHRSVSWYQQTPGQGLQFLFEYFSETQRNKGNFPGRFSGRQFSNSRSEMNVSTLELGDSALYLCASSGDRGLGTEAFFGQGTRLTVV.

This sequence joins TRBV28 and TRBJ2-7; D is undetermined. Trimming cost V 5 bases and J 1 base, with 12 bases left between them. Germline CDR1 is MDHEN and CDR2 is SYDVKM. This CDR3 is built from 14 residues. The CDR3: CASSPTRSSYEQYF. In nucleotides, the CDR3 is TGTGCCAGCAGTCCCACGAGGAGTTCCTACGAGCAGTACTTC.

The rearrangement joins TRBV11-1 to TRBJ1-3, with TRBD1 identical over 7 bases. This CDR3 has 14 residues. The germline CDR1 and CDR2 sequences are SGHAT and FQDESV (reference sequence). V was pared by 3 bases and J by 4 bases, with 3 bases of the junction left unmatched. In DNA, the CDR3 is TGTGCCAGCAGCTTCGACAGGGCAGGAAACACCATATATTTT. Residues: CASSFDRAGNTIYF.

The V and J genes are TRBV3-1 (or the pseudogene TRBV3-2) and TRBJ2-2; possibly TRBD2 for D (5 bases). The V gene's germline CDR1 is LGHDT and CDR2 YNNKEL (reference sequence). V lost 3 bases and J lost 2, with 16 bases in between. The CDR3 extends over 17 amino acids. CDR3 residues: CASSQGGLRTNTGELFF. The CDR3 DNA follows: TGTGCCAGCAGCCAGGGTGGTTTGAGGACTAACACCGGGGAGCTGTTTTTT.

The chain links TRBV5-1 to TRBJ1-2; 8 positions agree with TRBD1. The CDR3 loop spans 14 amino acids. The germline CDR1 and CDR2 sequences are SGHRS and YFSETQ. V lost 8 bases, J lost 2 bases, and 8 bases stayed unmatched. CDR3 in DNA: TGCGCCAGTGGTTCCGGACAGGGAAACTATGGCTACACCTTC. Its protein is CASGSGQGNYGYTF. The full variable domain, with the rest looked up from reference TRBV5-1 and TRBJ1-2, is KAGVTQTPRYLIKTRGQQVTLSCSPISGHRSVSWYQQTPGQGLQFLFEYFSETQRNKGNFPGRFSGRQFSNSRSEMNVSTLELGDSALYLCASGSGQGNYGYTFGSGTRLTVV.

This chain connects TRBV11-2 to TRBJ2-5; D remains unclear. The V gene lost 4 bases and the J gene lost 5 bases, with 8 bases spanning the gap. The CDR3 is made up of 12 amino acids. The V gene's germline CDR1 is SGHAT and CDR2 FQNNGV. CDR3 sequence reads: CASSSMRETQYF. In nucleotides, the CDR3 is TGTGCCAGCAGCTCAATGAGGGAGACCCAGTACTTC.

Only a few counts were recorded for this clone. J is TRBJ1-2 and V is TRBV4-1; 7 bases align to TRBD1. Germline V gene lookup returns CDR1 MGHRA and CDR2 YSYEKL. V dropped 4 bases and J dropped 1; count of bases not matched to a gene: 12. This CDR3 has 17 amino acids. As DNA, the CDR3 is TGCGCCAGCAGCCGAGCAGGGGGACTCTTATTTAACTATGGCTACACCTTC. This sequence encodes CASSRAGGLLFNYGYTF.

The chain carries TRBV30 and TRBJ1-2; 9 bases match TRBD1. The CDR3 extends over 13 amino acids. Germline V lookup: CDR1 GTSNPN, CDR2 SVGIG (reference sequence). The V segment lost 3 bases and the J segment 4 bases; nucleotides outside the gene matches: 3. CDR3 in DNA: TGTGCCTGGAGGGACAGGGGTATCTATGGCTACACCTTC. Encoded protein: CAWRDRGIYGYTF.

This clone is a singleton in its sample. The CDR3 coding sequence is TGTGCCAGCAACTCGGGGGGGACCAAGGGGATTTACGAGCAGTACTTC. Residues: CASNSGGTKGIYEQYF. The genes are TRBV7-2 and TRBJ2-7; the match to TRBD2 covers 8 bases. Germline loops: CDR1 SGHTA, CDR2 FQGNSA. CDR3 size: 16 residues. V lost 7 bases to trimming and J lost 4 bases; unmatched junction nucleotides: 15.

V and J are TRBV28 and TRBJ1-5; D is undetermined. The CDR3 has 14 residues. V lost 6 bases and J lost 0, with 9 bases in between. CDR1 and CDR2 (germline): MDHEN, SYDVKM. The CDR3 region is CASRRSPSNQPQHF. The CDR3 coding sequence is TGTGCCAGCAGGAGGAGTCCTAGCAATCAGCCCCAGCATTTT.